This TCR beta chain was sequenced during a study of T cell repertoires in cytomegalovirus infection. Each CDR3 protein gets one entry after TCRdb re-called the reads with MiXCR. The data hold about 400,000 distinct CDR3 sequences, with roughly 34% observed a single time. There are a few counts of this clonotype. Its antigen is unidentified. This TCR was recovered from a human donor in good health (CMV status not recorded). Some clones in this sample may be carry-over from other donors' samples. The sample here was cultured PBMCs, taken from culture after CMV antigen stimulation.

CDR3 in amino acids: CASSQDGETDTQYF. CDR3 nucleotides: TGTGCCAGCAGCCAAGATGGAGAAACAGATACGCAGTATTTT. The chain uses TRBV4-2 and TRBJ2-3; D is unclear. The CDR3 contains 14 residues. CDR1 is LGHNA, CDR2 YNFKEQ, per germline. Trimming removed 0 bases from V and 3 bases from J, with 7 bases in between.